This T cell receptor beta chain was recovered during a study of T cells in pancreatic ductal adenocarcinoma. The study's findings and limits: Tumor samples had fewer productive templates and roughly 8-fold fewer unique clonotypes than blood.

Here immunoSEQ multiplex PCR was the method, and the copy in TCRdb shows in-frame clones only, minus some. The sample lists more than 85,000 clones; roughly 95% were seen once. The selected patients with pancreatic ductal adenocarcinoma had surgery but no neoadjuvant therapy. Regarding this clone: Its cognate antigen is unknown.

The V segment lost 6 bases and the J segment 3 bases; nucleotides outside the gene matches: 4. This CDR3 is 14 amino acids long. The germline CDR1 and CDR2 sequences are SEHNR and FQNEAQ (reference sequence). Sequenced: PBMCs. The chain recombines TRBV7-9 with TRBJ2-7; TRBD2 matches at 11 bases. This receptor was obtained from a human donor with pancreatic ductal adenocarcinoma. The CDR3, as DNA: TGTGCCAGCAGGCCACTAGCGGGAGACTACGAGCAGTACTTC. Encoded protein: CASRPLAGDYEQYF.